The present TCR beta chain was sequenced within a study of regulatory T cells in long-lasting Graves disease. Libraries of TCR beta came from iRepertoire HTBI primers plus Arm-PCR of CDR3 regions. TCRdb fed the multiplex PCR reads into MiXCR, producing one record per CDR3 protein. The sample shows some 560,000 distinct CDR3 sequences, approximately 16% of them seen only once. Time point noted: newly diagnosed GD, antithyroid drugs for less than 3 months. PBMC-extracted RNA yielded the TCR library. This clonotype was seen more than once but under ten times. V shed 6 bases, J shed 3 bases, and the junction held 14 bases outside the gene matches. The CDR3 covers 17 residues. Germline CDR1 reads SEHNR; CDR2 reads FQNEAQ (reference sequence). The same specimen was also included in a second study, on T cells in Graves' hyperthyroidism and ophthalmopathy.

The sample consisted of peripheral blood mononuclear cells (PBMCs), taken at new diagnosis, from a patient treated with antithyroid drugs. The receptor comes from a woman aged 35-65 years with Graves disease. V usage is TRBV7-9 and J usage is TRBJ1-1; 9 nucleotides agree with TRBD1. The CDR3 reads CASRTTGTGRSDTEAFF. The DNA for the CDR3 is TGTGCCAGCAGAACCACCGGGACAGGGAGGTCAGACACTGAAGCTTTCTTT.